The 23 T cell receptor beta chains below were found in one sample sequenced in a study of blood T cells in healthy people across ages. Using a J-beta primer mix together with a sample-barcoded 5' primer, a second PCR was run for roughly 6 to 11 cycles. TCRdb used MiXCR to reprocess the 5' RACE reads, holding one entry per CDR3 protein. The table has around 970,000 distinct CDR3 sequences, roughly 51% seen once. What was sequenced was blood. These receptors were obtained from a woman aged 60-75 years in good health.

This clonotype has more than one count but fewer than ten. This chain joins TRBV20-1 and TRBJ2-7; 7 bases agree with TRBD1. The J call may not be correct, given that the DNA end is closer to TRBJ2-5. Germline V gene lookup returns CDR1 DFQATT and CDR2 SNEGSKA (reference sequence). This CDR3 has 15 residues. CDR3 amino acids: CSAREGIDREETQYF. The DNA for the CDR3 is TGCAGTGCTAGAGAAGGGATCGACAGGGAAGAGACCCAGTACTTC.

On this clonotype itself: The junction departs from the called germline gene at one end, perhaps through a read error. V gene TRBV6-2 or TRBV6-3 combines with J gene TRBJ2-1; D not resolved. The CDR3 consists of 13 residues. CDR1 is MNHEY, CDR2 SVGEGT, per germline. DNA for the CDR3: TGTGCCAGCAGCCGTATAGCAGGCAATGGGCAGTTCTTC. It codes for CASSRIAGNGQFF.

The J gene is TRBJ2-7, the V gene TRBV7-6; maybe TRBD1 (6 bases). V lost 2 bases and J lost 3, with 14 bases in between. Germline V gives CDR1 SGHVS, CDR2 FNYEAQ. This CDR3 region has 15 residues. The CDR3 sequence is CASSLFEGDDYEQYF. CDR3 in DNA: TGTGCCAGCAGCTTATTCGAGGGGGACGACTACGAGCAGTACTTC.

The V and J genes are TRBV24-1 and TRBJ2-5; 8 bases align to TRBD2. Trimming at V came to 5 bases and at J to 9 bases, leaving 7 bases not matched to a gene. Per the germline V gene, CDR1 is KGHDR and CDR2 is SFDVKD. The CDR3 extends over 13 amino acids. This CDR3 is CATSVYHGGAQYF. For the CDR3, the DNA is TGTGCCACCAGTGTTTACCACGGGGGGGCCCAGTACTTC.

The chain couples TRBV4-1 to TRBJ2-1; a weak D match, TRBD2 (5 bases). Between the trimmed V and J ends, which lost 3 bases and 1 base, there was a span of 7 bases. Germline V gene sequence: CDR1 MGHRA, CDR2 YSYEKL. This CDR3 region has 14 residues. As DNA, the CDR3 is TGCGCCAGCAGCCACAGCGGTTCCTACAATGAGCAGTTCTTC. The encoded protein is CASSHSGSYNEQFF.

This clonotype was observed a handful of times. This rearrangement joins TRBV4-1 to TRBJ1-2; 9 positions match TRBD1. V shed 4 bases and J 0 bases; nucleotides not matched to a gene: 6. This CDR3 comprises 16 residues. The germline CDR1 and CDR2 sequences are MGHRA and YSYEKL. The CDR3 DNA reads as TGCGCCAGCAGCCTAGAAGGGACAGGGACTAACTATGGCTACACCTTC. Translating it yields CASSLEGTGTNYGYTF.

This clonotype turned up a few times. CDR3 amino acids: CASSLELAGSDEQFF. In DNA, the CDR3 is TGTGCCAGCAGCTTAGAGCTAGCGGGAAGCGATGAGCAGTTCTTC. The chain employs TRBV7-3 and TRBJ2-1; 9 bases line up with TRBD2. Trimming removed 2 bases from V and 8 bases from J; junction bases left unmatched: 7. The germline CDR1 and CDR2 sequences are SGHTA and FQGTGA. The CDR3 is 15 amino acids.

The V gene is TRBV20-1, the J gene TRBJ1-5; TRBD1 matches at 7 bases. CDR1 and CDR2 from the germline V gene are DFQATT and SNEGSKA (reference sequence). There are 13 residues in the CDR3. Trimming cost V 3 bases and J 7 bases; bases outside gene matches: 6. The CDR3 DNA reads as TGCAGTGCTAGGGGACAGTATGGCCAGCCCCAGCATTTT. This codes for CSARGQYGQPQHF.

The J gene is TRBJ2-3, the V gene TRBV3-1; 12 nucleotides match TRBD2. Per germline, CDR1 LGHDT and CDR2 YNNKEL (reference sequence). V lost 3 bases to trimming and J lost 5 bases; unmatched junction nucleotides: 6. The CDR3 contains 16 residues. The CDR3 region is CASSQPLTSGRDTQYF. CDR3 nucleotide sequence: TGTGCCAGCAGCCAGCCCCTGACTAGCGGGAGAGATACGCAGTATTTT.

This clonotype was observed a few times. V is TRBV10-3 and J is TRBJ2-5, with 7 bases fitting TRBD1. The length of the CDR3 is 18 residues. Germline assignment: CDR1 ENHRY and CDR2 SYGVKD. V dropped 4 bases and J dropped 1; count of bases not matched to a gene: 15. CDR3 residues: CAISGPNEDRRPQETQYF. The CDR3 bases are TGTGCCATCAGTGGCCCGAACGAGGACAGGCGACCCCAAGAGACCCAGTACTTC.

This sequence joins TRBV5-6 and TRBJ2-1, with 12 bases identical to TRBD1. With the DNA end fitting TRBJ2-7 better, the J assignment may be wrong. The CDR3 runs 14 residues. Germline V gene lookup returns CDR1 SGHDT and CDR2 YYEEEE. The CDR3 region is CASSFGTGGNEQYF. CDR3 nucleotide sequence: TGTGCCAGCAGCTTCGGGACAGGGGGCAACGAGCAGTACTTC.

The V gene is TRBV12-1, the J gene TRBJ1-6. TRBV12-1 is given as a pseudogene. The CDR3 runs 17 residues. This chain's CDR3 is CASSFQPTQPVNSPLHF. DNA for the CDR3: TGTGCCAGCAGCTTTCAACCGACACAACCCGTAAATTCACCCCTCCACTTT.

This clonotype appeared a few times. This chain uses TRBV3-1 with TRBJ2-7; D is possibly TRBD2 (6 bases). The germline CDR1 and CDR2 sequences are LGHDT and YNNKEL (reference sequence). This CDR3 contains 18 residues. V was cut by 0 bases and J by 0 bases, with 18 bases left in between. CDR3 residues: CASSQDLIADLSSYEQYF. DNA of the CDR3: TGTGCCAGCAGCCAAGATCTAATAGCGGACTTGAGCTCCTACGAGCAGTACTTC.

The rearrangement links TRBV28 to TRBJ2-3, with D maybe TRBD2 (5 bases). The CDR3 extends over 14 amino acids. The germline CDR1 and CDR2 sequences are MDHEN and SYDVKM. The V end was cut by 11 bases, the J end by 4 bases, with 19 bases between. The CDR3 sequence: CAQRGLALPDTQYF. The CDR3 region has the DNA TGTGCCCAAAGAGGGCTAGCACTGCCAGATACGCAGTATTTT.

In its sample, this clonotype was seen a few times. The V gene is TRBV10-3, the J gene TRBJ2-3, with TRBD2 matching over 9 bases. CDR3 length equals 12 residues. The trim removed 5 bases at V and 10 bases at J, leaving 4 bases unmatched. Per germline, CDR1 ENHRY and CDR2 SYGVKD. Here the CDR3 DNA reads TGTGCCATCAGTCCGGGACTAGCAGCGCAGTATTTT. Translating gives CAISPGLAAQYF.

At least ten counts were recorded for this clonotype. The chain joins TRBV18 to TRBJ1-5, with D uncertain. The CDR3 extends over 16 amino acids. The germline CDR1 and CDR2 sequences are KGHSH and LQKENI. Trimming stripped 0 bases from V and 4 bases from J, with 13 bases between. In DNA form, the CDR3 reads TGTGCCAGCTCACCACCTTCCGCTCGAGGAAATCAGCCCCAGCATTTT. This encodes CASSPPSARGNQPQHF.

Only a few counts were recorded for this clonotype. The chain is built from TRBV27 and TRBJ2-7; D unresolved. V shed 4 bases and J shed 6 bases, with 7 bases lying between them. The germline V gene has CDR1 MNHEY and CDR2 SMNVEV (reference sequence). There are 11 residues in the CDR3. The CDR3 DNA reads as TGTGCCAGCAGTTCCTACGGCGAGCAGTACTTC. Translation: CASSSYGEQYF.

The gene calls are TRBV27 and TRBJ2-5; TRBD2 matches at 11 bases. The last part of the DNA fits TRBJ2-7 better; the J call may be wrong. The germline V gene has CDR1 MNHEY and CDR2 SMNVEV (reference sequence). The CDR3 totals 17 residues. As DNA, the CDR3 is TGTGCCAGCAGTTCCCTACCGCCGGGACTAGCGGAGTACGAGCAGTACTTC. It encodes CASSSLPPGLAEYEQYF.

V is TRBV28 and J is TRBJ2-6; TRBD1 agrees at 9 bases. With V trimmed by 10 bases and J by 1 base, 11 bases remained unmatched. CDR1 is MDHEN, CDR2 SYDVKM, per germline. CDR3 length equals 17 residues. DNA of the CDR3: TGTGCCACACAAGGACAGGGGAGTCAATCTGGGGCCAACGTCCTGACTTTC. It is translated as CATQGQGSQSGANVLTF.

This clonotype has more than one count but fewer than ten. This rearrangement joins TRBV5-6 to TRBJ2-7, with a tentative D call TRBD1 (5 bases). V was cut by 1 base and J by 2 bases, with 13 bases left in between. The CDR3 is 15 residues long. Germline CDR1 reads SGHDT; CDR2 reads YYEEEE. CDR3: CASSLYMGQPYEQYF. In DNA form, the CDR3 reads TGTGCCAGCAGCTTGTATATGGGGCAGCCCTACGAGCAGTACTTC.

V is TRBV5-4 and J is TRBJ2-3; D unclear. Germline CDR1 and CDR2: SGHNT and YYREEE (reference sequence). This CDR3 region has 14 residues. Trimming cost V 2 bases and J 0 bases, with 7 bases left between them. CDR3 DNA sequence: TGTGCCAGCAGCTTCGCAGATAGCACAGATACGCAGTATTTT. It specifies CASSFADSTDTQYF.

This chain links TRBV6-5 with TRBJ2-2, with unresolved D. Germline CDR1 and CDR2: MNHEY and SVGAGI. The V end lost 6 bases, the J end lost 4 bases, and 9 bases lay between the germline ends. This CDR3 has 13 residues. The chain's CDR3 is CASRRLLTGELFF. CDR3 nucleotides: TGTGCCAGCAGAAGACTTCTCACCGGGGAGCTGTTTTTT.

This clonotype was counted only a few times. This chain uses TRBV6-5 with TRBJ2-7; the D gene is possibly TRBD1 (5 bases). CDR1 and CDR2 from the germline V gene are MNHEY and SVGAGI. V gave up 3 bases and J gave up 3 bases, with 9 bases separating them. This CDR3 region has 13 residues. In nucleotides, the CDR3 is TGTGCCAGCAGTTATACAGGTCGCTACGAGCAGTACTTC. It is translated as CASSYTGRYEQYF.